The TCR beta chain described here comes from a study of T cell repertoires in cytomegalovirus infection. General study results and limits: HLA-C-restricted CMV clonotypes gave the most frequent clonotype in two of eight donors. Carriers of CMV plus the relevant HLA were identified by cumulative public TCR beta family frequency.

Using its own MiXCR run on the reads, TCRdb lists one record per CDR3 protein. The profile shows about 460,000 distinct CDR3 sequences, 11% of them singletons. This clonotype has more than one count but fewer than ten. The antigen remains undetermined. The germline CDR1 and CDR2 sequences are SGHAT and FQNNGV. Trimming cost V 3 bases and J 0 bases, with 6 bases left between them. CDR3 size: 13 residues. The chain uses TRBV11-2 and TRBJ2-7; D gene uncertain. Input material: PBMCs. This TCR was sampled from a human donor in good health (CMV status not recorded). Some clones in this sample may be carry-over from other donors' samples. CDR3 residues: CASSFASSYEQYF. The CDR3 nucleotides read TGTGCCAGCAGCTTCGCTAGCTCCTACGAGCAGTACTTC.